The table lists the clone carrying this TCR beta chain with a few counts. Sequencing was performed with immunoSEQ multiplex PCR; in TCRdb, only in-frame clones are kept and a portion is missing. This sample yields 100,000 to 150,000 clones, of which roughly four fifths are seen a single time; 2% to 3% belongs to the top ten. This sample is part of a study of blood T cell repertoires in COVID-19. V lost 2 bases and J lost 0; bases outside the gene matches: 7. The CDR3 has 17 residues. Germline V CDR1 and CDR2: SGDLS, YYNGEE. This sequence joins TRBV9 and TRBJ2-7, with 11 bases aligning to TRBD2. The specimen sequenced was peripheral blood. The TCR comes from a man aged 45 to 65 with acute or convalescent COVID-19. CDR3 sequence (DNA): TGTGCCAGCAGCGTCCGGACTAGCGGGCCAAGCTCCTACGAGCAGTACTTC. Encoded protein: CASSVRTSGPSSYEQYF. Full variable domain (missing parts from reference TRBV9 and TRBJ2-7): DSGVTQTPKHLITATGQRVTLRCSPRSGDLSVYWYQQSLDQGLQFLIQYYNGEERAKGNILERFSAQQFPDLHSELNLSSLELGDSALYFCASSVRTSGPSSYEQYFGPGTRLTVT.